These 21 T cell receptor beta chains were all obtained from the same sample, sequenced in a study of blood T cell repertoires in COVID-19. Sequencing used immunoSEQ multiplex PCR; TCRdb keeps in-frame clones, though not all of them. This sample has 300,000 to 400,000 clones, with 65% to 90% found just once. Sample: peripheral blood. The receptors here all came from a human donor in a cohort sampled during active COVID-19.

This clone was found a few times. The chain carries TRBV4-2 and TRBJ2-1, with 10 bases aligning to TRBD2. Germline loops: CDR1 LGHNA, CDR2 YNFKEQ. Trimming at V came to 0 bases and at J to 6 bases, leaving 2 bases not matched to a gene. The CDR3 sequence is 15 residues long. Here the CDR3 DNA reads TGTGCCAGCAGCCAAGAAGCGGGGGGGCCCAATGAGCAGTTCTTC. Translating gives CASSQEAGGPNEQFF.

The chain recombines TRBV19 with TRBJ1-5; 7 bases align to TRBD1. The CDR3 is 12 residues long. Germline V gives CDR1 LNHDA, CDR2 SQIVND (reference sequence). V shed 5 bases, J shed 8 bases, and the junction held 3 bases outside the gene matches. CDR3 loop: CASSPQGKPQHF. The CDR3 DNA follows: TGTGCCAGTAGTCCACAGGGGAAGCCCCAGCATTTT.

The chain recombines TRBV6-5 with TRBJ1-1; D is undetermined. From germline, CDR1 is MNHEY and CDR2 SVGAGI. The CDR3 extends over 11 amino acids. With 9 bases removed from V and 0 bases from J, the gap between germline ends came to 5 bases. DNA of the CDR3: TGTGCCAGAACAGTGAACACTGAAGCTTTCTTT. Encoded protein: CARTVNTEAFF.

The CDR3 here is CSVSRLLSGGYGYTF. The CDR3, as DNA: TGCAGCGTTTCCCGTCTTTTAAGCGGGGGCTATGGCTACACCTTC. This sequence joins TRBV29-1 and TRBJ1-2, with a weak D call TRBD1 (5 bases). The V end was cut by 5 bases, the J end by 4 bases, with 20 bases between. The germline V gene has CDR1 SQVTM and CDR2 ANQGSEA. The CDR3 consists of 15 residues.

This sequence joins TRBV2 and TRBJ1-1; D perhaps matches TRBD1 (5 bases). CDR3 length equals 13 residues. CDR1 and CDR2 from the germline V gene are SNHLY and FYNNEI. V dropped 5 bases and J dropped 1 base, with 8 bases sitting between them. The CDR3 spells CASSLDTNTEAFF. The CDR3 bases are TGTGCCAGCAGTCTGGACACGAACACTGAAGCTTTCTTT.

J is TRBJ2-7 and V is TRBV29-1; the D gene is possibly TRBD2 (6 bases). This CDR3 has 11 residues. In germline, CDR1 is SQVTM, CDR2 ANQGSEA. V was shortened by 6 bases and J by 6 bases, with 12 bases between the two germline ends. This CDR3 is CSVGGRIEQYF. CDR3 nucleotide sequence: TGCAGCGTGGGGGGACGGATCGAGCAGTACTTC.

This CDR3 is CASSEINTQYF. CDR3 in DNA: TGTGCCAGCAGTGAAATAAATACGCAGTATTTT. The rearrangement uses TRBV2 and TRBJ2-3; D gene ambiguous. CDR1 and CDR2 from the germline V gene are SNHLY and FYNNEI. There are 11 residues in the CDR3. The V and J ends lost 2 bases and 7 bases respectively, with 4 bases between them.

V usage is TRBV10-1 and J usage is TRBJ2-3; D is perhaps TRBD2 (5 bases). The CDR3 runs 15 residues. Germline CDR1 reads WNHNN; CDR2 reads SYGVQD (reference sequence). Trimming removed 3 bases at V and 2 bases at J, with 12 bases between. Here the CDR3 reads CASSEGLADTDTQYF. CDR3 nucleotides: TGCGCCAGCAGTGAAGGCCTAGCAGACACAGATACGCAGTATTTT.

DNA for the CDR3: TGTGCCAGTAGTATATTGGCCGGGATAGGGGAAAAACTGTTTTTT. This encodes CASSILAGIGEKLFF. This chain links TRBV19 with TRBJ1-4; no clear D. V was trimmed by 2 bases and J by 8 bases, leaving 15 bases between them. The CDR3 extends over 15 amino acids. In germline, CDR1 is LNHDA, CDR2 SQIVND (reference sequence).

The chain links TRBV19 to TRBJ1-3; 12 bases are shared with TRBD1. After removal of 6 bases from V and 3 bases from J, the junction contained 9 bases not matched to a gene. Germline V gene lookup returns CDR1 LNHDA and CDR2 SQIVND (reference sequence). The CDR3 runs to 17 residues. CDR3: CASSTGTGGIIGNTIYF. The CDR3 region has the DNA TGTGCCAGTAGCACCGGGACAGGGGGCATCATTGGAAACACCATATATTTT.

CDR3 sequence: CASGRGNSPLHF. CDR3 nucleotide sequence: TGTGCCAGCGGGAGGGGGAATTCACCCCTCCACTTT. The chain links TRBV7-9 to TRBJ1-6; tentative D call: TRBD1 (6 bases). This CDR3 region has 12 residues. V lost 8 bases to trimming and J lost 7 bases, with 9 bases between them. Germline V gene data show CDR1 as SEHNR and CDR2 as FQNEAQ (reference sequence).

CDR3 region: CASSDRTSGGTTYEQYF. The CDR3 DNA follows: TGCGCCAGCAGTGACCGGACTAGCGGGGGGACAACCTACGAGCAGTACTTC. This chain links TRBV10-1 with TRBJ2-7; the match to TRBD2 covers 14 bases. The length of the CDR3 is 17 residues. The germline CDR1 and CDR2 sequences are WNHNN and SYGVQD (reference sequence). V gave up 3 bases and J gave up 2 bases; unmatched junction bases: 6.

The rearrangement joins TRBV7-3 to TRBJ2-3, with 9 bases identical to TRBD2. Germline V CDR1 and CDR2: SGHTA, FQGTGA. This CDR3 spans 15 amino acids. With 3 bases clipped from V and 2 bases from J, the junction kept 3 bases outside the gene matches. CDR3 sequence: CASSLLAGSTDTQYF. For the CDR3, the DNA is TGTGCCAGCAGCTTGCTAGCGGGATCCACAGATACGCAGTATTTT.

The chain recombines TRBV5-4 with TRBJ2-7; 8 nucleotides line up with TRBD1. Per germline, CDR1 SGHNT and CDR2 YYREEE (reference sequence). After removal of 3 bases from V and 0 bases from J, the junction contained 5 bases not matched to a gene. This CDR3 has 15 amino acids. The CDR3 DNA follows: TGTGCCAGCAGCTCTATGACAGGGGACTCCTACGAGCAGTACTTC. This encodes CASSSMTGDSYEQYF.

The rearrangement joins TRBV6-6 to TRBJ1-5, with a tentative D call TRBD1 (5 bases). Between the trimmed V and J ends, which lost 10 bases and 5 bases, there was a span of 15 bases. Germline CDR1 is MNHNY and CDR2 is SVGAGI (reference sequence). The CDR3 is 13 residues long. CDR3 sequence reads: CATTDRVYQPQHF. Written as DNA, the CDR3 is TGTGCCACCACTGACAGAGTTTATCAGCCCCAGCATTTT.

The V and J genes are TRBV14 and TRBJ1-1; D is perhaps TRBD1 (6 bases). Trimming removed 4 bases at V and 4 bases at J, with 13 bases between. CDR1 and CDR2 (germline): SGHDN, FVKESK. The CDR3 has 14 residues. Here the CDR3 DNA reads TGTGCCAGCAGCCGCCTGGACAGCCCCACTGAAGCTTTCTTT. This translates into CASSRLDSPTEAFF.

The V gene is TRBV30, the J gene TRBJ1-1; D not resolved. Deletions cut 2 bases from V and 5 bases from J, with 9 bases between. This CDR3 has 12 amino acids. Germline CDR1 is GTSNPN and CDR2 is SVGIG (reference sequence). The CDR3 DNA reads TGTGCCTGGAGTCCCCAGGATACTGAAGCTTTCTTT. It codes for CAWSPQDTEAFF. Full variable domain (rest looked up from reference TRBV30 and TRBJ1-1): SQTIHQWPATLVQPVGSPLSLECTVEGTSNPNLYWYRQAAGRGLQLLFYSVGIGQISSEVPQNLSASRPQDRQFILSSKKLLLSDSGFYLCAWSPQDTEAFFGQGTRLTVV.

This chain uses TRBV21-1 with TRBJ2-3; the D call TRBD1 from the table was never checked on the DNA. TRBV21-1 constitutes a pseudogene. This CDR3 comprises 16 residues. The CDR3 sequence is CASSKALSGPANTQYF. CDR3 coding DNA: TGTGCCAGCAGCAAAGCGCTTTCTGGGCCGGCTAATACGCAGTATTTT.

V gene TRBV9 combines with J gene TRBJ2-7, with TRBD1 identical over 7 bases. This CDR3 contains 13 residues. The germline CDR1 and CDR2 sequences are SGDLS and YYNGEE. The V segment lost 4 bases and the J segment 9 bases; nucleotides outside the gene matches: 10. CDR3 DNA: TGTGCCAGCAGCCTAGGCCGGGACAGCGGGCAGTACTTC. Encoded protein: CASSLGRDSGQYF.

The chain is built from TRBV5-5 and TRBJ2-7, with 7 bases matching TRBD1. CDR3 size: 13 residues. Germline trimming cut 5 bases from V and 3 bases from J; bases unmatched to any gene: 5. The germline V gene encodes CDR1 SGHKS and CDR2 YYEKEE (reference sequence). The CDR3 spells CASRRGQRYEQYF. In DNA, the CDR3 is TGTGCCAGCAGAAGGGGACAGCGCTACGAGCAGTACTTC. Drawing the rest from reference TRBV5-5 and TRBJ2-7, the complete variable domain is DAGVTQSPTHLIKTRGQQVTLRCSPISGHKSVSWYQQVLGQGPQFIFQYYEKEERGRGNFPDRFSARQFPNYSSELNVNALLLGDSALYLCASRRGQRYEQYFGPGTRLTVT.

This chain connects TRBV2 to TRBJ1-5; D is perhaps TRBD1 (5 bases). The CDR3 sequence is 13 residues long. Trimming pared 6 bases from V and 4 bases from J, leaving 10 bases between. Looked up from germline, CDR1 is SNHLY and CDR2 is FYNNEI. The CDR3 loop is CASRQVINQPQHF. The CDR3 DNA reads as TGTGCCAGCAGACAGGTGATTAATCAGCCCCAGCATTTT.